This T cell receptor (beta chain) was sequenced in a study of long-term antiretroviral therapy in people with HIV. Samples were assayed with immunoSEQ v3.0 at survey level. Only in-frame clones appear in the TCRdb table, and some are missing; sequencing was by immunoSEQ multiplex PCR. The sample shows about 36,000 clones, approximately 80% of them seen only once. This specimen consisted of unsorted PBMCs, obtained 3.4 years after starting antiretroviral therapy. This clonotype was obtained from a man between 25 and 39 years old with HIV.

The CDR3 DNA is TGTGCCAGCAGTGGGACAGGCTATGGCTACACCTTC. This gives the protein CASSGTGYGYTF. This chain joins TRBV6-5 and TRBJ1-2; 8 bases are shared with TRBD1. The length of the CDR3 is 12 residues. V was clipped by 5 bases and J by 4 bases; unmatched bases: 0. Germline CDR1 and CDR2: MNHEY and SVGAGI.